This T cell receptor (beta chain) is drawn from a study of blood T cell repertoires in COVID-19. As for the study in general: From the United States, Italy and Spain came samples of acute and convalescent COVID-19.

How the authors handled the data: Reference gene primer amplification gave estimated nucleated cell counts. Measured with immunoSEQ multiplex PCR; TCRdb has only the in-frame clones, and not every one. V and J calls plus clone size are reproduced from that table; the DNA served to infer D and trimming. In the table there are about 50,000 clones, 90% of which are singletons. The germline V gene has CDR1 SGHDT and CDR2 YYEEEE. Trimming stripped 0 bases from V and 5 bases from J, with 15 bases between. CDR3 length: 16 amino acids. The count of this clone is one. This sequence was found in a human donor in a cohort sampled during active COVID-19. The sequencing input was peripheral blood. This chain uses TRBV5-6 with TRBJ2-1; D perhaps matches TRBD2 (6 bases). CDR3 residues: CASSLGYGSTHNEQFF. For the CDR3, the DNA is TGTGCCAGCAGCTTGGGTTACGGGAGTACTCACAATGAGCAGTTCTTC.